This note documents a single T cell receptor beta chain sequence. Its antigen is currently unknown. The repertoire was sequenced with immunoSEQ multiplex PCR; TCRdb's copy has only in-frame clones and lacks some. The sample comprises approximately 20,000 clones, about 89% of which are singletons, and 9.4% rests with the top ten. The data stem from a study of graft-versus-host responses after intestinal transplantation. Study-level points and caveats: GvH clonotypes were identified within recipient marrow, with a subset emerging first in ileum or blood.

Germline V lookup: CDR1 LNHDA, CDR2 SQIVND (reference sequence). The CDR3 is 18 amino acids. V lost 2 bases to trimming and J lost 0 bases, with 14 bases between them. The sequence derives from a human patient who received an intestinal transplant, so some T cells may come from the graft donor. The gene calls are TRBV19 and TRBJ2-6; D unclear. The sample consisted of PBMCs, taken 220 to 240 days after intestinal transplant. CDR3 sequence: CASSISLISLSGANVLTF. In nucleotides, the CDR3 is TGTGCCAGTAGTATATCCCTCATCAGCCTCTCTGGGGCCAACGTCCTGACTTTC.